These T cell receptor beta chains were read from a single sample in a study of human T cells and chemical hapten exposure. TCRdb reprocessed the RACE reads with MiXCR, giving one entry per CDR3 protein. The table includes some 400,000 distinct CDR3 sequences, more than 4.5% detected once. This specimen was whole blood, taken in connection with sensitization to the hapten diphenylcyclopropenone (DPC). The receptor set was obtained from a woman in her fifties or sixties with alopecia areata. Some clones in this sample may be carry-over from other donors' samples. The CDR3 runs from the conserved cysteine through the conserved F or W. A D gene is named only where the DNA matches it firmly. Size tells how often a clone was seen (once, few, many) or the class of an expanded clone, and some rows leave it out.

j_call: TRBJ1-4; clone_size: many; v_call: TRBV29-1; d_call: -; cdr3_nt: TGCAGCGTTTTTGGGACGGCGAACGAAAAACTGTTTTTT; cdr3_aa: CSVFGTANEKLFF
j_call: TRBJ2-1; clone_size: -; v_call: TRBV24-1; d_call: TRBD2; cdr3_nt: TGTGCCACCAGTGATCAGACTAGCGGGAGAGTCAATGAGCAGTTCTTC; cdr3_aa: CATSDQTSGRVNEQFF
j_call: TRBJ1-2; clone_size: many; v_call: TRBV20-1; d_call: TRBD1; cdr3_nt: TGCAGTGCTCGTAGGTCTGGGACAGGGTTAGTTGGCTACACCTTC; cdr3_aa: CSARRSGTGLVGYTF
j_call: TRBJ1-2; clone_size: many; v_call: TRBV29-1; d_call: TRBD1; cdr3_nt: TGCAGCGTTGATGAGACAGGGATCTACACCTTC; cdr3_aa: CSVDETGIYTF
j_call: TRBJ2-1; clone_size: many; v_call: TRBV12-3/TRBV12-4; d_call: -; cdr3_nt: TGTGCCAGCAGTGTGGACTCGAATCCCTACAATGAGCAGTTCTTC; cdr3_aa: CASSVDSNPYNEQFF
j_call: TRBJ2-5; clone_size: few; v_call: TRBV6-5; d_call: TRBD1; cdr3_nt: TGTGCCAGCACCCTATCTGGGACAGTCCAAGAGACCCAGTACTTC; cdr3_aa: CASTLSGTVQETQYF
j_call: TRBJ2-6; clone_size: few; v_call: TRBV6-1; d_call: TRBD1; cdr3_nt: TGTGCCAGCAGTGGGACAGGGGGGATCTCTGGGGCCAACGTCCTGACTTTC; cdr3_aa: CASSGTGGISGANVLTF
j_call: TRBJ2-2; clone_size: few; v_call: TRBV7-2; d_call: TRBD1; cdr3_nt: TGTGCCAGCAGCTTAGTCTGGTCGGACAGGGGACGCGGGGAGCTGTTTTTT; cdr3_aa: CASSLVWSDRGRGELFF
j_call: TRBJ2-2; clone_size: -; v_call: TRBV6-1; d_call: -; cdr3_nt: TGTGCCAGCACCCAAGGGGGAATCGGCGGGGAGCTGTTTTTT; cdr3_aa: CASTQGGIGGELFF
j_call: TRBJ1-3; clone_size: many; v_call: TRBV7-9; d_call: -; cdr3_nt: TGTGCCAGCAGCTTAAGTGCAGGGAGGCTGGACACCATATATTTT; cdr3_aa: CASSLSAGRLDTIYF
j_call: TRBJ2-3; clone_size: many; v_call: TRBV7-3; d_call: -; cdr3_nt: TGTGCCAGCAGCCCATTTGGGGGGGGCGGAGATACGCAGTATTTT; cdr3_aa: CASSPFGGGGDTQYF
j_call: TRBJ2-4; clone_size: many; v_call: TRBV10-3; d_call: TRBD2; cdr3_nt: TGTGCCATCAGTGACGGGGGACTAGGGGCAAACATTCAGTACTTC; cdr3_aa: CAISDGGLGANIQYF
j_call: TRBJ1-5; clone_size: -; v_call: TRBV3-1; d_call: -; cdr3_nt: TGTGCCAGCAGCCAAGGCCAGGGCGGCAATCAGCCCCAGCATTTT; cdr3_aa: CASSQGQGGNQPQHF
j_call: TRBJ2-1; clone_size: many; v_call: TRBV5-1; d_call: -; cdr3_nt: TGCGCCAGCAGCCCCGCAGGGAGCAATTTACACAATGAGCAGTTCTTC; cdr3_aa: CASSPAGSNLHNEQFF
j_call: TRBJ1-2; clone_size: many; v_call: TRBV27; d_call: -; cdr3_nt: TGTGCCAGCAGTTTATCGAACACGTACTATGGCTACACCTTC; cdr3_aa: CASSLSNTYYGYTF
j_call: TRBJ2-4; clone_size: few; v_call: TRBV5-1; d_call: -; cdr3_nt: TGCGCCAGCAGCGTGGCAGAGGGACACATTCAGTACTTC; cdr3_aa: CASSVAEGHIQYF
j_call: TRBJ1-2; clone_size: many; v_call: TRBV7-9; d_call: -; cdr3_nt: TGTGCCAGCAGCTTAGAAGGGAGTCGGAGTGGCTACACCTTC; cdr3_aa: CASSLEGSRSGYTF
j_call: TRBJ2-1; clone_size: many; v_call: TRBV25-1; d_call: TRBD2; cdr3_nt: TGTGCCAGCAGTGACCGCGGGACTAGCGGTTACAATGAGCAGTTCTTC; cdr3_aa: CASSDRGTSGYNEQFF
j_call: TRBJ1-4; clone_size: -; v_call: TRBV5-1; d_call: -; cdr3_nt: TGCGCCAGCAGCTTCGGCGGAGAAAATGAAAAACTGTTTTTT; cdr3_aa: CASSFGGENEKLFF
j_call: TRBJ2-7; clone_size: few; v_call: TRBV9; d_call: -; cdr3_nt: TGTGCCAGCAGCGGAGGAGGGCTAAGGGACGAGCAGTACTTC; cdr3_aa: CASSGGGLRDEQYF
j_call: TRBJ1-1; clone_size: few; v_call: TRBV10-3; d_call: -; cdr3_nt: TGTGCCATCAGTGACTACGACAGGAGTGGGACTGAAGCTTTCTTT; cdr3_aa: CAISDYDRSGTEAFF
j_call: TRBJ1-1; clone_size: -; v_call: TRBV6-1; d_call: TRBD1; cdr3_nt: TGTGCCAGCAGATCCGACAGGGGCATAGGCACTGAAGCTTTCTTT; cdr3_aa: CASRSDRGIGTEAFF
j_call: TRBJ2-1; clone_size: many; v_call: TRBV10-3; d_call: -; cdr3_nt: TGTGCCATCCGGGACAAAGGTAGCTCCTACAATGAGCAGTTCTTC; cdr3_aa: CAIRDKGSSYNEQFF
j_call: TRBJ1-1; clone_size: many; v_call: TRBV11-2; d_call: -; cdr3_nt: TGTGCCAGCAGCTTAGAATGGACTGAAGCTTTCTTT; cdr3_aa: CASSLEWTEAFF
j_call: TRBJ1-5; clone_size: many; v_call: TRBV6-5; d_call: -; cdr3_nt: TGTGCCAGCAGTTACTTCGGGGGTCAGCCCCAGCATTTT; cdr3_aa: CASSYFGGQPQHF
j_call: TRBJ1-3; clone_size: many; v_call: TRBV6-5; d_call: TRBD1; cdr3_nt: TGTGCCAGCAGTCGACAGGGAAGGAATGGAAACACCATATATTTT; cdr3_aa: CASSRQGRNGNTIYF
j_call: TRBJ2-3; clone_size: many; v_call: TRBV24-1; d_call: TRBD1; cdr3_nt: TGTGCCACCAGTACCAGGGGGAACACAGATACGCAGTATTTT; cdr3_aa: CATSTRGNTDTQYF
j_call: TRBJ2-1; clone_size: -; v_call: TRBV4-3; d_call: -; cdr3_nt: TGCGCCAGCAGCCAAGAAAGTCCCGACCTCTACAATGAGCAGTTCTTC; cdr3_aa: CASSQESPDLYNEQFF
j_call: TRBJ2-3; clone_size: -; v_call: TRBV29-1; d_call: TRBD1; cdr3_nt: TGCAGCGCCGAGGGGCAGGGGGTAACAGATACGCAGTATTTT; cdr3_aa: CSAEGQGVTDTQYF
j_call: TRBJ2-7; clone_size: many; v_call: TRBV7-9; d_call: -; cdr3_nt: TGTGCCAGCAGCCGAGGCAGCTCCTACGAGCAGTACTTC; cdr3_aa: CASSRGSSYEQYF
j_call: TRBJ2-3; clone_size: few; v_call: TRBV7-2; d_call: TRBD2; cdr3_nt: TGTGCCAGCAGCTTAGAGGGAGGGGTTGGACTAGCGGGAGGAGCGTATACGCAGTATTTT; cdr3_aa: CASSLEGGVGLAGGAYTQYF